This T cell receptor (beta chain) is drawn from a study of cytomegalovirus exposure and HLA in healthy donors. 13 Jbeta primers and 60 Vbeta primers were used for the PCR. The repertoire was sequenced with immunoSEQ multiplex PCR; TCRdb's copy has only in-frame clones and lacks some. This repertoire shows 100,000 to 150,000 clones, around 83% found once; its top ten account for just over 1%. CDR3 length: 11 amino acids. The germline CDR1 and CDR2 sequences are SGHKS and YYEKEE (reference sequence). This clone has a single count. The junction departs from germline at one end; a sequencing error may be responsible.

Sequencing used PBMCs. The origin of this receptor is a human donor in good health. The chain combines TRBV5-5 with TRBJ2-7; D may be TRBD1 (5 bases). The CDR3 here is CASSLVRVGVF. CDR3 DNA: TGTGCCAGCAGCTTGGTCAGGGTCGGTGTCTTC.